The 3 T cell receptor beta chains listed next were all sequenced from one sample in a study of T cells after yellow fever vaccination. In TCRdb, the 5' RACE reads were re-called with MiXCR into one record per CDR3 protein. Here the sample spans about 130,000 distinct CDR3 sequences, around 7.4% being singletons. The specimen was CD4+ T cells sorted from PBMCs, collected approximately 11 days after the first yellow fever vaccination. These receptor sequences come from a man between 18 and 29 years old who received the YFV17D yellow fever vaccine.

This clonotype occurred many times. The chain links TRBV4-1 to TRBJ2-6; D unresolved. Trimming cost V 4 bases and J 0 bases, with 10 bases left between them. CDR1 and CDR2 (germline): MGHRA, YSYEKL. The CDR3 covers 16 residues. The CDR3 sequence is CASSLLQFSGANVLTF. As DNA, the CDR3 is TGCGCCAGCAGCCTCCTCCAGTTCTCTGGGGCCAACGTCCTGACTTTC.

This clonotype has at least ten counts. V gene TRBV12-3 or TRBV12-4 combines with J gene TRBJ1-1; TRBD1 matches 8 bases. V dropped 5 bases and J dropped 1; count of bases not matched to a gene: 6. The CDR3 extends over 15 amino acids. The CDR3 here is CASSPQGGGNTEAFF. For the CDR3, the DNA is TGTGCCAGCAGTCCACAGGGGGGAGGGAACACTGAAGCTTTCTTT.

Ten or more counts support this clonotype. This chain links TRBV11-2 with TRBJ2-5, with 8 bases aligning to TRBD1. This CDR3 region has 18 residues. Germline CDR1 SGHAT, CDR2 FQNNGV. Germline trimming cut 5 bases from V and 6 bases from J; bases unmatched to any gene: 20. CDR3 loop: CASSHIKGRDRQRKTQYF. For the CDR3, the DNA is TGTGCCAGCAGCCATATAAAAGGCCGGGACAGGCAACGGAAGACCCAGTACTTC.